This TCR beta chain is from a study of shared clonotypes between healthy human individuals (dated by TCRdb to about 2020). As for the study more broadly: A few men and two women, aged 18 to 49 years, made up the cohort. To estimate repertoire size and how much clonotypes are shared between individuals, the study performed deep sequencing of blood TCR repertoires from 4 to 6 healthy adults. For each donor, three plates each were used for CD4 naive and CD4 memory, two plates were used for CD8 naive, and one plate was used for CD8 memory. To increase sequencing depth and limit assay-specific biases, different laboratories used diverse techniques to prepare libraries and sequence TCR repertoires. Between about 0.9 and 10 billion PBMCs per donor were obtained by leukapheresis. What the study reported, not specific to this receptor: Sampling was restricted to blood, and TCR repertoires in tissues likely differ from the TCR repertoires found in blood. Rarefaction of sorted-subset datasets indicated incomplete sequencing despite the large sequencing depth. Based on pairwise subsampling, the degree of clonotype sharing among donors was expected to be affected by sequencing depth. Because the study included only a small number of donors, the genetic and exposure-history diversity represented was limited. When a few donors were compared, the shared fraction of clonotypes was about 5% for naive CD4, approximately 3.5% for naive CD8, more than 2% for memory CD4, and roughly 0.43% for memory CD8. Naive subsets generally had larger estimated clonotype richness than memory subsets. Higher generation probabilities were observed for clonotypes shared by all four sorted-subset donors than for non-shared clonotypes.

With respect to this clone: The specificity of this receptor is unknown. Base qualities are missing; no much larger clone stands one base away.

Using the deep immunoSEQ assay, multiplex PCR amplified TCR CDR3 regions from genomic DNA. Extracted genomic DNA from each cell subset was spread evenly across all wells of several immunoSEQ 96-well plates, with each plate serving as a replicate. For sorted subsets, each replicate PCR was loaded with about 200 ng genomic DNA, equivalent to roughly 30,000 T cell genomes. Purified libraries were quantified with a Qubit 3.0 fluorometer, sized on a Bioanalyzer 2100, and re-quantified with the KAPA Library Quantification kit. A separate single-read 150-cycle Illumina NextSeq 550 flow cell was used to sequence each immunoSEQ 96-well plate. As for how the authors treated the data: Because only junctional sequences without quality scores were contained in the immunoSEQ output, filtering matching that applied to full-length reads could not be performed. Sequences were annotated with PyIR, a Python wrapper for IgBLAST v1.9, and V/J genes and CDR3 were assigned using IMGT germline references. Any read was removed if the V/J assignment was weak (E-value above 1e-6), the CDR3 was missing, or the read contained stop codons, out-of-frame junctions, or ambiguous translated residues. V3J clonotypes were defined as sequences sharing an identical inferred V gene, J gene, and CDR3 amino acid sequence. Percentage overlap between repertoires was computed as shared unique clonotypes divided by the size of the smaller repertoire. RTK rarefaction, the Chao1 estimator, and Recon v2.1 estimates of unobserved clonotypes were used to assess repertoire richness. For all TCRbeta clonotypes obtained by the gDNA method from a few donors, generation probabilities were computed with OLGA. TCRdb took over this immuneACCESS table, retaining in-frame rearrangements with V and J assigned. Such tables are incomplete; in checked studies, under half of the missing clones stem from an unresolved V gene, and the remainder is unexplained. V and J calls and clone size are copied from that table; D and trimming were computed from the DNA. The sample has over a million clones on record, around 78% of them singletons. The biggest ten clones account for around 0.6% of the sample.

V is reduced by 5 bases and J by 3 bases, leaving a spacing of 19 bases between them. Taken from cysteine to phenylalanine, the CDR3 has 16 residues. The CDR3 DNA has 48 bases and is translated from base 1. Based on the germline V gene (reference sequence), the CDR1 and CDR2 sequences are LNHDA and SQIVND. The donors were healthy, HIV-negative adults with no recently reported acute infections or vaccinations. Every donor was a Caucasian adult residing in Nashville, Tennessee, USA. CD4+ T cells were enriched by magnetic negative selection, after which naive cells were positively selected on CD45RA and the negative fraction was taken as the memory subset. Blood was obtained by leukapheresis, after which PBMCs were separated by Ficoll-Histopaque density gradient centrifugation and cryopreserved in liquid nitrogen vapor phase. Analytical flow cytometry was used to check the purity and quantity of every magnetically sorted T cell population. Each sorted fraction had its genomic DNA isolated and then quantified by UV absorbance on a Nanodrop 2000c.

The sequence joins TRBV19 to TRBJ1-2; TRBD1 is a weak D gene call, 5 bases matching. This TCR came from a man aged 18 to 35 in good health. Some clones in this sample may be carry-over from other donors' samples. Specimen: memory CD4+ T cells from PBMCs. This specimen's cell subset or site label, interpreted: CD45RA-negative fraction. The DNA reads as follows: TGTGCCAGTAGTCCCGGTGTGTGGGGGAATTACTATGGCTACACCTTC. Translated, it reads CASSPGVWGNYYGYTF.